This T cell receptor beta chain was found in a study of T-cell memory formation after mild COVID-19. Study-wide findings and caveats: Some SARS-CoV-2-responding clones were already detected in memory before infection.

About this clonotype itself: Its cognate antigen is unknown.

TCRdb passed the 5' RACE reads through MiXCR, listing each CDR3 protein once. The sample has about 130,000 distinct CDR3 sequences, 16% seen once. Trimming took 6 bases from V and 0 from J, leaving 15 bases between them. CDR1 and CDR2 from the germline V gene are LNHDA and SQIVND (reference sequence). There are 15 residues in the CDR3. This sequence originates from an adult woman who had mild COVID-19 (a few samples of this study predate the infection). Cell type and time point are not known. The specimen was PBMCs or a T cell subset sorted from them (not recorded which). The V call is TRBV19, the J call TRBJ2-7, with a tentative D call TRBD1 (6 bases). This chain's CDR3 is CASSRSWDNSYEQYF. CDR3 in DNA: TGTGCCAGTAGCAGGTCATGGGACAACTCCTACGAGCAGTACTTC.